This entry concerns a single TCR beta chain. This specimen comes from a study of OX40 agonist ivuxolimab in advanced cancers. V was trimmed by 1 base and J by 2 bases, leaving 9 bases between them. Germline V CDR1 and CDR2: LNHNV, YYDKDF (reference sequence). The CDR3 sequence is 14 residues long. The data were produced by immunoSEQ multiplex PCR, yet TCRdb's version contains in-frame clones alone and is incomplete. Of some 50,000 clones in the sample, approximately 86% were seen once. Systemic immunosuppression or a history of autoimmune disease excluded patients. The rearrangement joins TRBV15 to TRBJ2-7; maybe TRBD2 (7 bases). The starting material was CD4+ or CD8+ T cells sorted from blood, obtained in a trial of the OX40 agonist ivuxolimab. The TCR was taken from an adult with an advanced solid tumor such as melanoma, head and neck, liver or kidney cancer. DNA of the CDR3: TGTGCCACCAGCAGAGTAGGGGGGGCCTACGAGCAGTACTTC. Translating it yields CATSRVGGAYEQYF.